This paragraph reports one TCR beta chain. This sample stems from a study of T cell changes during pregnancy in multiple sclerosis. The CDR3 has 12 residues. Germline assignment: CDR1 SGHDT and CDR2 YYEEEE. The ends were cut back, 4 bases at V and 7 bases at J, with 11 bases in the middle. TCRdb's copy holds only in-frame clones and misses some; the assay was immunoSEQ multiplex PCR. The sample shows about 69,000 clones, roughly nine tenths of them seen only once. The chain carries TRBV5-6 and TRBJ2-5, with a tentative D call TRBD2 (5 bases). The source is a female donor in good health, enrolled as a control in a pregnancy study. This material consisted of CD4+ T cells from peripheral blood mononuclear cells, taken in the third trimester of pregnancy. CDR3 coding DNA: TGTGCCAGCAGCCGGCCCGAGGGGACCCAGTACTTC. This gives the protein CASSRPEGTQYF.